These 25 T cell receptor beta chains were all obtained from the same sample, sequenced in a study of cytomegalovirus exposure and HLA in healthy donors. In the PCR, 60 Vbeta and 13 Jbeta primers were used. Data came from immunoSEQ multiplex PCR; TCRdb stores just in-frame clones and leaves some out. Recorded for this sample: around 63,000 clones. The sample comprised PBMCs. These receptors were collected from a woman in her twenties or thirties in good health and CMV-seronegative.

The CDR3, as DNA: TGTGCCAGCAGCCCCAGGGGGGAGAGCTTCACCGGGGAGCTGTTTTTT. Translating it yields CASSPRGESFTGELFF. The chain is built from TRBV7-6 and TRBJ2-2, with D perhaps matching TRBD1 (7 bases). Germline V gene sequence: CDR1 SGHVS, CDR2 FNYEAQ. V was trimmed by 5 bases and J by 4 bases, leaving 17 bases between them. CDR3 size: 16 residues.

The chain couples TRBV5-6 to TRBJ2-7; D is undetermined. Deletions cut 0 bases from V and 6 bases from J, with 7 bases between. This CDR3 region has 12 residues. Germline V gene sequence: CDR1 SGHDT, CDR2 YYEEEE. The CDR3 protein is CASSLAEVEQYF. CDR3 sequence (DNA): TGTGCCAGCAGCTTGGCAGAAGTCGAGCAGTACTTC.

The V and J genes are TRBV30 and TRBJ1-1; TRBD1 is a possible D gene (5 bases). Looked up from germline, CDR1 is GTSNPN and CDR2 is SVGIG (reference sequence). The V and J ends lost 4 bases and 5 bases respectively, with 14 bases between them. This CDR3 region has 13 residues. DNA of the CDR3: TGTGCCTGGATAAAGGGGTTTAGGACTGAAGCTTTCTTT. Its translation: CAWIKGFRTEAFF.

This chain links TRBV18 with TRBJ2-7, with 8 bases aligning to TRBD2. The CDR3 loop spans 20 amino acids. With 10 bases clipped from V and 3 bases from J, the junction kept 29 bases outside the gene matches. CDR1 is KGHSH, CDR2 LQKENI, per germline. CDR3 nucleotide sequence: TGTGCCAACTTATATCCCGAAGGGGTGTGGCCAACTAGCGGCTTCTACGAGCAGTACTTC. It translates to CANLYPEGVWPTSGFYEQYF.

The chain links TRBV6-5 to TRBJ2-5; D uncertain. Per the germline V gene, CDR1 is MNHEY and CDR2 is SVGAGI. The CDR3 is 12 residues long. Trimming took off 2 bases at V and 7 bases at J, with 8 bases between the two ends. The CDR3 loop is CASSYPFGTQYF. The CDR3 nucleotides read TGTGCCAGCAGTTACCCTTTCGGGACCCAGTACTTC.

V usage is TRBV5-6 and J usage is TRBJ1-1, with 7 bases identical to TRBD1. J lost 8 bases, V lost 5 bases, and 9 bases had no gene match. Germline values: CDR1 SGHDT, CDR2 YYEEEE. The CDR3 runs to 13 residues. CDR3 in DNA: TGTGCCAGCAGATTTGGACAGGACCCCGAAGCTTTCTTT. Translating gives CASRFGQDPEAFF.

This chain connects TRBV7-2 to TRBJ1-1; 7 nucleotides line up with TRBD1. V dropped 1 base and J dropped 1; count of bases not matched to a gene: 0. Germline CDR1 reads SGHTA; CDR2 reads FQGNSA. This CDR3 region has 14 residues. As DNA, the CDR3 is TGTGCCAGCAGCTTAGGGACAGGGAACACTGAAGCTTTCTTT. Translation gives CASSLGTGNTEAFF.

The CDR3 protein is CASRDLKNTEAFF. DNA for the CDR3: TGTGCCAGCAGAGATCTAAAGAACACTGAAGCTTTCTTT. V usage is TRBV11-2 and J usage is TRBJ1-1; D uncertain. V was clipped by 6 bases and J by 1 base, with 9 bases between them. CDR3 length equals 13 residues. Germline V gives CDR1 SGHAT, CDR2 FQNNGV.

The chain links TRBV6-5 to TRBJ1-1; 8 bases fit TRBD1. Trimming removed 0 bases from V and 1 base from J; junction bases left unmatched: 4. Germline CDR1 reads MNHEY; CDR2 reads SVGAGI. CDR3 length: 16 residues. Written as DNA, the CDR3 is TGTGCCAGCAGTTACTCATGGGACAGGAGGAACACTGAAGCTTTCTTT. This translates into CASSYSWDRRNTEAFF.

CDR3 in amino acids: CASSSAGRNYGYTF. The CDR3 DNA sequence: TGTGCCAGCAGTTCGGCAGGTCGTAACTATGGCTACACCTTC. This chain joins TRBV28 and TRBJ1-2; D unclear. The CDR3 has 14 amino acids. Germline CDR1 reads MDHEN; CDR2 reads SYDVKM. V lost 4 bases to trimming and J lost 1 base, with 10 bases between them.

The rearrangement joins TRBV11-3 to TRBJ2-7, with D perhaps matching TRBD1 (6 bases). CDR3 length: 13 amino acids. CDR1 and CDR2 (germline): SGHNT, YENEEA. Trimming removed 3 bases from V and 3 bases from J, with 9 bases in between. The CDR3 sequence: CASSFQDSYEQYF. CDR3 DNA: TGTGCCAGCAGCTTTCAGGACAGCTACGAGCAGTACTTC.

The J gene is TRBJ2-5, the V gene TRBV25-1; 7 bases are shared with TRBD2. CDR3 length: 15 residues. Per germline, CDR1 MGHDK and CDR2 SYGVNS. After removal of 0 bases from V and 4 bases from J, the junction contained 5 bases not matched to a gene. As DNA, the CDR3 is TGTGCCAGCAGTGAATATCGGGGGGTAGGAGAGACCCAGTACTTC. Protein sequence: CASSEYRGVGETQYF.

The chain has TRBV7-3 and TRBJ2-3; D is possibly TRBD2 (5 bases). The V gene's germline CDR1 is SGHTA and CDR2 FQGTGA. V was cut by 6 bases and J by 6 bases, with 16 bases left in between. The CDR3 spans 14 residues. The CDR3 bases are TGTGCCAGCAGTTCCGGACTGCAAAGGGATACGCAGTATTTT. Its protein is CASSSGLQRDTQYF.

The rearrangement uses TRBV4-1 and TRBJ2-1, with 8 bases lining up with TRBD2. The CDR3 is made up of 18 amino acids. Germline-derived CDR1 and CDR2 are MGHRA and YSYEKL. V shed 1 base and J 0 bases; nucleotides not matched to a gene: 8. Here the CDR3 reads CASSQALAGLSSYNEQFF. DNA of the CDR3: TGCGCCAGCAGCCAAGCCCTAGCGGGTCTTAGCTCCTACAATGAGCAGTTCTTC.

The chain carries TRBV18 and TRBJ1-6; no definite D call. In germline, CDR1 is KGHSH, CDR2 LQKENI. V gave up 6 bases and J gave up 0 bases, with 15 bases separating them. The CDR3 runs 17 residues. The CDR3 DNA reads TGTGCCAGCTCCCTCATGAGAGCTAGCTCCTATAATTCACCCCTCCACTTT. Translating it yields CASSLMRASSYNSPLHF.

The chain has TRBV7-9 and TRBJ2-2, with D tentatively TRBD2 (6 bases). The CDR3 covers 17 residues. From germline, CDR1 is SEHNR and CDR2 FQNEAQ (reference sequence). V gave up 4 bases and J gave up 1 base, with 16 bases separating them. The CDR3 coding sequence is TGTGCCAGCAGCTCCCTGGTGACTAGAAAGAACACCGGGGAGCTGTTTTTT. Its protein is CASSSLVTRKNTGELFF.

This chain links TRBV19 with TRBJ1-1, with a possible D match to TRBD1 (6 bases). V was trimmed by 8 bases and J by 4 bases, leaving 20 bases between them. CDR1 is LNHDA and CDR2 is SQIVND in the germline V gene (reference sequence). The CDR3 contains 15 residues. The CDR3 protein is CASSLGGGASTEAFF. CDR3 DNA sequence: TGTGCCAGTTCCCTTGGCGGGGGGGCGAGCACTGAAGCTTTCTTT.

The chain couples TRBV4-3 to TRBJ1-2; possible D gene TRBD1, 6 bases. The CDR3 has 15 residues. Germline lookup yields CDR1 LGHNA and CDR2 YSLEER. The V end lost 0 bases, the J end lost 3 bases, and 11 bases lay between the germline ends. DNA of the CDR3: TGCGCCAGCAGCCAAGATCCCAGGGGCGACTATGGCTACACCTTC. Translating it yields CASSQDPRGDYGYTF.

The chain is built from TRBV7-6 and TRBJ2-7; perhaps TRBD1 as D (7 bases). V was shortened by 5 bases and J by 4 bases, with 15 bases between the two germline ends. The CDR3 runs to 14 residues. Germline V gene data show CDR1 as SGHVS and CDR2 as FNYEAQ. CDR3 DNA sequence: TGTGCCAGCAGCCAGGGGGGATTCAATTACGAGCAGTACTTC. Protein product: CASSQGGFNYEQYF.

The chain is built from TRBV4-2 and TRBJ2-1; 8 bases are a match to TRBD2. This CDR3 has 16 amino acids. V trimming: 3 bases; J trimming: 1 base; junction bases outside the gene matches: 5. Germline V CDR1 and CDR2: LGHNA, YNFKEQ. The CDR3 DNA follows: TGTGCCAGCAGCCAGGCCGGGGGGGCATCCTACAATGAGCAGTTCTTC. Its translation: CASSQAGGASYNEQFF.

The genes are TRBV6-5 and TRBJ1-1, with 8 positions matching TRBD1. This CDR3 has 15 amino acids. Germline lookup yields CDR1 MNHEY and CDR2 SVGAGI. The ends lost 0 bases at V and 6 bases at J; junction bases unmatched: 6. The CDR3 sequence: CASSYSRTGSAEAFF. Here the CDR3 DNA reads TGTGCCAGCAGTTACTCGAGGACAGGGTCCGCTGAAGCTTTCTTT.

CDR3 in DNA: TGCGCCAGCAGCTTGGGACAATATGCAGATACGCAGTATTTT. Protein: CASSLGQYADTQYF. The rearrangement links TRBV5-1 to TRBJ2-3; D gene ambiguous. Trimming removed 0 bases at V and 4 bases at J, with 9 bases between. CDR1 SGHRS and CDR2 YFSETQ come from the germline V gene. The CDR3 is made up of 14 amino acids.

This chain uses TRBV7-3 with TRBJ2-5; possible D gene TRBD1, 7 bases. CDR3 length equals 14 residues. CDR1 is SGHTA and CDR2 is FQGTGA in the germline V gene. V was pared by 5 bases and J by 4 bases, with 14 bases between. CDR3 nucleotides: TGTGCCAGCAGCCCCACAGGGGAGGTAGAGACCCAGTACTTC. Protein sequence: CASSPTGEVETQYF.

The chain combines TRBV5-6 with TRBJ1-2, with 7 bases identical to TRBD1. The CDR3 is 15 residues long. The trim removed 3 bases at V and 8 bases at J, leaving 13 bases unmatched. The germline CDR1 and CDR2 sequences are SGHDT and YYEEEE. CDR3 in amino acids: CASSSGQKNARGYTF. CDR3 nucleotides: TGTGCCAGCAGCTCGGGACAGAAGAATGCTCGGGGCTACACCTTC. The whole variable domain, filled in from reference TRBV5-6 and TRBJ1-2, reads DAGVTQSPTHLIKTRGQQVTLRCSPKSGHDTVSWYQQALGQGPQFIFQYYEEEERQRGNFPDRFSGHQFPNYSSELNVNALLLGDSALYLCASSSGQKNARGYTFGSGTRLTVV.

In nucleotides, the CDR3 is TGTGCCAGCAGTTACGGGATCGGGAGGCCCGCCTACGAGCAGTACTTC. Translated: CASSYGIGRPAYEQYF. V and J are TRBV6-5 and TRBJ2-7, with TRBD2 identical over 7 bases. Per germline, CDR1 MNHEY and CDR2 SVGAGI. Unmatched junction bases numbered 9, after V lost 2 bases and J lost 2 bases. The CDR3 extends over 16 amino acids.